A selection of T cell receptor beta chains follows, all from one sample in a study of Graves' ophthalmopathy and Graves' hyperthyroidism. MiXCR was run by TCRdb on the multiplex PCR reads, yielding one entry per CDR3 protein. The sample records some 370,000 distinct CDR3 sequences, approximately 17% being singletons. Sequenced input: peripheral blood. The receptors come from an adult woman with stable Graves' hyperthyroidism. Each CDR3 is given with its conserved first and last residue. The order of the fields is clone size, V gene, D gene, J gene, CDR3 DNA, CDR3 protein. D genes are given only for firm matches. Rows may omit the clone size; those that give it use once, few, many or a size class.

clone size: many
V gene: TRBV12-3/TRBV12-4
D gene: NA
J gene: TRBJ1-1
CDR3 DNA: TGTGCCAGCAGTCCCGGCAAGGGAAGCACTGAAGCTTTCTTT
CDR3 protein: CASSPGKGSTEAFF

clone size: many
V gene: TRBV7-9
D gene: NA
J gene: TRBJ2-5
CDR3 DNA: TGTGCCAGCAGCTTCATCCAAGAGACCCAGTACTTC
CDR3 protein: CASSFIQETQYF

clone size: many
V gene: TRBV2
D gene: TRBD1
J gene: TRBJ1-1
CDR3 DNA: TGTGCCAGCAGCGTAGGGGGCAGGACTGAAGCTTTCTTT
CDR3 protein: CASSVGGRTEAFF

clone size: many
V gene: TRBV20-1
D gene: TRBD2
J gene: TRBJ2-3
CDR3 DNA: TGCAGTGCTAGAGACGTGCGGACTAGCGGGAGGGCTGGATCGGATACGCAGTATTTT
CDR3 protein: CSARDVRTSGRAGSDTQYF

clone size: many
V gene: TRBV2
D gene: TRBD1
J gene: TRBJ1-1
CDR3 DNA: TGTGCCAGCAGGGAGGGGACAGGGGCTGAAGCTTTCTTT
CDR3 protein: CASREGTGAEAFF

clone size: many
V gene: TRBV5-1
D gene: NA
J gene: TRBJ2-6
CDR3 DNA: TGCGCCAGCAGCTTAGGGGAGGCTGGGGCCAACGTCCTGACTTTC
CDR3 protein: CASSLGEAGANVLTF

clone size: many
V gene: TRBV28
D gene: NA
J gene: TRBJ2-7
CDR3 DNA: TGTGCCAGCAGGGTGGGGTACGAGCAGTACTTC
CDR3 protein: CASRVGYEQYF

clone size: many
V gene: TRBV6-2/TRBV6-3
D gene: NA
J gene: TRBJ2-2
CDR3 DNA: TGTGCCAGCAGAACCATTGGGACTTTCGGGGAGCTGTTTTTT
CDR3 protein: CASRTIGTFGELFF

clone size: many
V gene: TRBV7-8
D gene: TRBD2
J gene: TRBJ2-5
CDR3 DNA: TGTGCCAGCAGCTTAGAGCTAGCGGGACAAGAGACCCAGTACTTC
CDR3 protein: CASSLELAGQETQYF

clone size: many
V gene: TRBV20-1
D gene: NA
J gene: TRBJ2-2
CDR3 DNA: TGCAGTGCTAGAGCTCCAGGCCTCATCGGGGAGCTGTTTTTT
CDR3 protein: CSARAPGLIGELFF

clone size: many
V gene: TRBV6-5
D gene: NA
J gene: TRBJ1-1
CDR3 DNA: TGTGCCAGCAGGGCCGACGGGGTGGACACTGAAGCTTTCTTT
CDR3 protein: CASRADGVDTEAFF

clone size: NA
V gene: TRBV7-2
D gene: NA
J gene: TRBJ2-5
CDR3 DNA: TGTGCCAGCAGCGATCGTCGGGAGACGGAGACCCAGTACTTC
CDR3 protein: CASSDRRETETQYF

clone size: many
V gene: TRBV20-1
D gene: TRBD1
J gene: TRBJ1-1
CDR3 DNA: TGCAGTGCTAGAGATAGGGGACAGATAGGTGAAGCTTTCTTT
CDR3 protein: CSARDRGQIGEAFF

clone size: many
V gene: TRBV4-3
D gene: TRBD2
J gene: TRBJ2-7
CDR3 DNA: TGCGCCAGCAGCCCGAGTGGGCTAGCGGGTTCATACGAGCAGTACTTC
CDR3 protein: CASSPSGLAGSYEQYF

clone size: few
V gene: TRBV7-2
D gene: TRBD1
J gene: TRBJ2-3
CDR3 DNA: TGTGCCAGCAGCTTATCGAGGGAGGACAGGGGGCTAAGCACAGATACGCAGTATTTT
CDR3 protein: CASSLSREDRGLSTDTQYF

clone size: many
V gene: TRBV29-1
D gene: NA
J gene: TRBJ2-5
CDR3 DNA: TGCAGCGTTAGTTCCGGGGAGACCCAGTACTTC
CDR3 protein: CSVSSGETQYF

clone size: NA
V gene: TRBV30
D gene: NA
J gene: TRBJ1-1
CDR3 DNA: TGTGCCTGGAGTACAGGGAGAGGCTCTGAAGCTTTCTTT
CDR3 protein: CAWSTGRGSEAFF

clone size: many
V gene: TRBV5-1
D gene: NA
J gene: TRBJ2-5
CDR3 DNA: TGCGCCAGCAGCTCTACCAGCGACGTTGTTGGGACCCAGTACTTC
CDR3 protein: CASSSTSDVVGTQYF

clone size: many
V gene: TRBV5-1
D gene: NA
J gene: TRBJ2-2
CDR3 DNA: TGCGCCAGCAATGGACATCGGAACACCGGGGAGCTGTTTTTT
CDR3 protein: CASNGHRNTGELFF

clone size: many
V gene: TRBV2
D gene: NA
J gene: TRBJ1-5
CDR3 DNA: TGTGCCAGCAGTGATCCAGGCGGACAGCCCCAGCATTTT
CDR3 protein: CASSDPGGQPQHF

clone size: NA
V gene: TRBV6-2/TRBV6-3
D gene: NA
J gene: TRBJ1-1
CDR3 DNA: TGTGCCAGCAGTTACCGCAGGGGCAGAAGGAACACTGAAGCTTTCTTT
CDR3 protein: CASSYRRGRRNTEAFF

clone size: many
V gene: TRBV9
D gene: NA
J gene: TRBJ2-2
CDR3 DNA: TGTGCCAGTACGAACACCGGGGAGCTGTTTTTT
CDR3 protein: CASTNTGELFF

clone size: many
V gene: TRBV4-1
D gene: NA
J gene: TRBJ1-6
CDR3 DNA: TGCGCCAGCAGCCAAGACGGCCAACCAGATTCACCCCTCCACTTT
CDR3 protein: CASSQDGQPDSPLHF

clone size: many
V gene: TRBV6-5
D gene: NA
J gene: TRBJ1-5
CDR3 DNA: TGTGCAGCGAAACGAGGGGGGACCGGGGATCGGAGCAATCAGCCCCAGCATTTT
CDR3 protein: CAAKRGGTGDRSNQPQHF

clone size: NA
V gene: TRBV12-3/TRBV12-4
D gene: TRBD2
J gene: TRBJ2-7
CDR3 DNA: TGTGCCAGCGATTTGGGGGGACTAGCGGCCTCCTACGAGCAGTACTTC
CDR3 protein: CASDLGGLAASYEQYF

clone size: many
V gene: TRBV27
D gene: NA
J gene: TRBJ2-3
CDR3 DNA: TGTGCCAGCAGTTTGGTCGGCACAGATACGCAGTATTTT
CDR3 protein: CASSLVGTDTQYF

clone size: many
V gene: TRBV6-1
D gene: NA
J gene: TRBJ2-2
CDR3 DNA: TGTGCCAGAAAAACCCTTGACAGATTGACCGGGGAGCTGTTTTTT
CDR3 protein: CARKTLDRLTGELFF

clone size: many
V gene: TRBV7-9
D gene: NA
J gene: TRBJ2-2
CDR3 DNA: TGTGCCAGCAGCCAGGGGACCACCGGGGAGCTGTTTTTT
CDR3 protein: CASSQGTTGELFF

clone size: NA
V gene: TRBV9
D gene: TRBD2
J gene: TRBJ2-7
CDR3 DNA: TGTGCCAGCAGCGTAGGTTCCGGCGGACTAGCCTACGAGCAGTACTTC
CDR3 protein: CASSVGSGGLAYEQYF

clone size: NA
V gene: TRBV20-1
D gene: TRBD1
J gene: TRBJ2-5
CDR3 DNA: TGCAGTGCTAGATATCTGCGGACAGGGATTACGGAGACCCAGTACTTC
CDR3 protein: CSARYLRTGITETQYF

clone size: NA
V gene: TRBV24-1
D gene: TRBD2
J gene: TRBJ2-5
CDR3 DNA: TGTGCCACCAGTGATGCCCGACTAGCGAGGGAGACCCAGTACTTC
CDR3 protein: CATSDARLARETQYF

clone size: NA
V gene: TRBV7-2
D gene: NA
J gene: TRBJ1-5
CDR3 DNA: TGTGCCAGCAGCAACCAGGGATCCCCTCAGCCCCAGCATTTT
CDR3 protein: CASSNQGSPQPQHF

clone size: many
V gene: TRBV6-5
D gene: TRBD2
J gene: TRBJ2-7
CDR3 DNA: TGTGCCAGCAGTCCCCTAGCGGGAGTAAACGAGCAGTACTTC
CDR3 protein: CASSPLAGVNEQYF

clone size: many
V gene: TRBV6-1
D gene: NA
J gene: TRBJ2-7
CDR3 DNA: TGTGCCAGCAGCGTCGATCCCTACGAGCAGTACTTC
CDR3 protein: CASSVDPYEQYF

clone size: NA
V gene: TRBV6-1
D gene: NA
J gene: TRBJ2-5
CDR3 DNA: TGTGCCAGCAGGCGGGCACAGGGAACCCAAGAGACCCAGTACTTC
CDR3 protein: CASRRAQGTQETQYF

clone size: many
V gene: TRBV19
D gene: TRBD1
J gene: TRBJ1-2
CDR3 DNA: TGTGCCAGTAGTATTGGGACAGGGGACACCAACTATGGCTACACCTTC
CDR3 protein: CASSIGTGDTNYGYTF

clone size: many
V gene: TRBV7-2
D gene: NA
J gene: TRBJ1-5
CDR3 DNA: TGTGCCAGCAGCTTAGCACAAGGCGGAAGTCAGCCCCAGCATTTT
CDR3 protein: CASSLAQGGSQPQHF

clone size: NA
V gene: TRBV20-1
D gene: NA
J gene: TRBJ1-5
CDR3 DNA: TGCAGTGCTAGCTCCTCTGGGAATTCGAGACAGCCCCAGCATTTT
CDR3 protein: CSASSSGNSRQPQHF

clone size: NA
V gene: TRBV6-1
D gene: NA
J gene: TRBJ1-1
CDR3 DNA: TGTGCCAGCAGTCCCAACGGGGTTCGAATGAACACTGAAGCTTTCTTT
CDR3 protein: CASSPNGVRMNTEAFF

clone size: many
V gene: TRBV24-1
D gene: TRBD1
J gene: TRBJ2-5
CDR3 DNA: TGTGCCACCAGTGATTTGCCCCGGGTAGGACAGGATGAAGAGACCCAGTACTTC
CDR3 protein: CATSDLPRVGQDEETQYF

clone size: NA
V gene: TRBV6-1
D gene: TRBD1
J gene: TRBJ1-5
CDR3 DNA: TGTGCCAGCAGCACCGGGACAGGGATGGGTCAGCCCCAGCATTTT
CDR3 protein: CASSTGTGMGQPQHF

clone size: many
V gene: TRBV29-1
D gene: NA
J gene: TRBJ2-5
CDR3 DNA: TGCAGCGTTGTGGGCGGGATCTACGATCAAGAGACCCAGTACTTC
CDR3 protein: CSVVGGIYDQETQYF

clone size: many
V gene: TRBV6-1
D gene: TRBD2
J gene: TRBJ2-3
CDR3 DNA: TGTGCCAGCAGTGGCGGGAGTTCAGATACGCAGTATTTT
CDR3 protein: CASSGGSSDTQYF

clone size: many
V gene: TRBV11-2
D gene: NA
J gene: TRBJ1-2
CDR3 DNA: TGTGCCAGTTCGCCCGACACAGGTGTCCCCTACTACACCTTC
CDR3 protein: CASSPDTGVPYYTF

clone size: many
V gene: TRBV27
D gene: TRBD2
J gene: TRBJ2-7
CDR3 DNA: TGTGCCAGCAGTCCTGGACTAGCGGGAGGGAGGGAGCAGTACTTC
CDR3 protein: CASSPGLAGGREQYF

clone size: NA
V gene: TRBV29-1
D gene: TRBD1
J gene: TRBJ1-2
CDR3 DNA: TGCAGCGTTGAGGGGACAGGCGACATCTATGGCTACACCTTC
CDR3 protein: CSVEGTGDIYGYTF

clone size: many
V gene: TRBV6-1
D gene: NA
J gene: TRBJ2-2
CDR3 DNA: TGTGCCAGCAGTGTAACGAACACCGGGGAGCTGTTTTTT
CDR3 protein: CASSVTNTGELFF

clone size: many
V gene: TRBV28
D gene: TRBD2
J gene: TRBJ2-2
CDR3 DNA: TGTGCCAGCAGATTTGCGGGGGGGCTGAGCACCGGGGAGCTGTTTTTT
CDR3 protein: CASRFAGGLSTGELFF

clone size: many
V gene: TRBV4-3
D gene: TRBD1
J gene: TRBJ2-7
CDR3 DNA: TGCGCCAGCAGCCAAGCTGGGTCAGGGGGCGACGAGCAGTACTTC
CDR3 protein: CASSQAGSGGDEQYF

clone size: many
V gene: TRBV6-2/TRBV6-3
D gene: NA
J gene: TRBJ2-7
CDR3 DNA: TGTGCCAGTGAAACTCCAGGGTTAACCTACGAGCAGTACTTC
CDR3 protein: CASETPGLTYEQYF

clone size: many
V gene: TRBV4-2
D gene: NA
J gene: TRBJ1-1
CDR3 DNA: TGTGCCAGCAGCCAAGATATAGTTCGGGGGCGAGAAGCTTTCTTT
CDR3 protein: CASSQDIVRGREAFF

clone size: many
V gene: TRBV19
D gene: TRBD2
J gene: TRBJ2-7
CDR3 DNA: TGTGCCAGTAGTTCAACAGCGGGGGCGGTCTACGAGCAGTACTTC
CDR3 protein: CASSSTAGAVYEQYF

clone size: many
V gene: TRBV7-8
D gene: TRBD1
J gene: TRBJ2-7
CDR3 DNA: TGTGCCAGCAGCAAAATGGGGACAGGGCGTGGCGAGCAGTACTTC
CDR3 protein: CASSKMGTGRGEQYF

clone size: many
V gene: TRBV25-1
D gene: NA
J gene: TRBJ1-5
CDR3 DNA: TGTGCCAGCAGTGATGGTAGTAGCAATCAGCCCCAGCATTTT
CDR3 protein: CASSDGSSNQPQHF

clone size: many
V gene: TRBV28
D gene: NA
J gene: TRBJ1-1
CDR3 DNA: TGTGCCAGCAGTTACCAGGGGTGGAGGACTGAAGCTTTCTTT
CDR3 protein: CASSYQGWRTEAFF

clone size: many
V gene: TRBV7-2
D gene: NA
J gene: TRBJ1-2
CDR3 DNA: TGTGCCAGCAGCTCGCTCGAAACCTACTATGGCTACACCTTC
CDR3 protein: CASSSLETYYGYTF

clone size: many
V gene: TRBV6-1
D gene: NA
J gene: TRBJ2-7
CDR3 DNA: TGTGCCAGCAGGGACGGGGCTGCAGGTGAGCAGTACTTC
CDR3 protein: CASRDGAAGEQYF